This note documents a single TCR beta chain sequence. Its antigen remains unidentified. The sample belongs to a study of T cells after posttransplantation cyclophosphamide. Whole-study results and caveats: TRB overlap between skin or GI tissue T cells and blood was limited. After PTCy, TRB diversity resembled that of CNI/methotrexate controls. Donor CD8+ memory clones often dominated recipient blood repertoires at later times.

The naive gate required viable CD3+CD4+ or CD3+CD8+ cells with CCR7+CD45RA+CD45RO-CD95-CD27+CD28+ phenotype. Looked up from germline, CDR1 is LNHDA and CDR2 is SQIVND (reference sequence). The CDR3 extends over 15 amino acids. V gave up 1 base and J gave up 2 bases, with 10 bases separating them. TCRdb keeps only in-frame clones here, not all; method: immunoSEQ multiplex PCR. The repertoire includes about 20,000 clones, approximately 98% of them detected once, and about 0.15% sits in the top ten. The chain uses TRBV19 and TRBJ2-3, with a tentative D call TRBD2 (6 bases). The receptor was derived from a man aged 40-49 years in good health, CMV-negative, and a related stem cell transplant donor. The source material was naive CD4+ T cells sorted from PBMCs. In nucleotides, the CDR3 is TGTGCCAGTAGTATAGTTGGGGACTTCACAGATACGCAGTATTTT. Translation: CASSIVGDFTDTQYF.